This T cell receptor beta chain comes out of a study of CD8 T cells in Susac syndrome. RNA was extracted with the RNeasy kit, and a quantity of about 0.45 to 1 ug was reverse transcribed using random hexamers. The method of amplification for TCR beta CDR3 was immunoSEQ multiplex PCR, covering 54 Vbeta and 13 Jbeta. TCRdb itself ran the immunoSEQ multiplex PCR reads through MiXCR, one entry per CDR3 protein. The table shows 200,000 or so distinct CDR3 sequences, with 90% to 95% occurring only once. V was pared by 3 bases and J by 6 bases, with 6 bases between. The CDR3 is made up of 11 amino acids. The authors carried out high-throughput sequencing of TCR beta. They applied it to CD8+ and CD4+ T cells obtained from blood. TEMRA cells were FACS-enriched and CD8+ and CD4+ T cells negatively isolated.

The sequenced sample consisted of CD4+ T cells from PBMCs. This TCR was sampled from a human donor with multiple sclerosis. V usage is TRBV12-3 or TRBV12-4 and J usage is TRBJ2-7, with unresolved D. This chain's CDR3 is CASSLRGEQYF. Here the CDR3 DNA reads TGTGCCAGCAGTTTGAGAGGCGAGCAGTACTTC.